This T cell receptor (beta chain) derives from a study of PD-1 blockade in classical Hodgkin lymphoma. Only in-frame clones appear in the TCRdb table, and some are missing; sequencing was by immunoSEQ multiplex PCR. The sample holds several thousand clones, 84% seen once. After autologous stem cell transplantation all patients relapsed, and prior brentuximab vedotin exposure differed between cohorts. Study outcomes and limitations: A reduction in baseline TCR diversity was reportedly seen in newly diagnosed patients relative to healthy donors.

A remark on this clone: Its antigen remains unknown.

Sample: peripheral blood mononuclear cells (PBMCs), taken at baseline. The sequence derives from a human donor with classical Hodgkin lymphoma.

The CDR3 DNA reads as TGTGCCAGCAGTTTACCTGAACACAGGGGAAAAGGGGAAAAACTGTTTTTT. It is translated as CASSLPEHRGKGEKLFF. The chain is built from TRBV27 and TRBJ1-4; 7 bases fit TRBD1. The V gene's germline CDR1 is MNHEY and CDR2 SMNVEV (reference sequence). This CDR3 spans 17 amino acids. With V trimmed by 2 bases and J by 8 bases, 14 bases remained unmatched.